This T cell receptor beta chain was captured by sequencing in a study of shared clonotypes between healthy human individuals. Study-level information: CD4 naive cells filled three plates per donor, CD4 memory three, CD8 naive two and CD8 memory one. General study findings and limits: Sorted-subset samples were not fully sequenced, rarefaction indicated. The researchers took only blood, and tissue repertoires probably look different.

Germline-derived CDR1 and CDR2 are KGHSH and LQKENI. This CDR3 contains 15 residues. The germline V and J ends were trimmed by 2 bases and 5 bases, with 13 bases remaining between them. In the authors' workflow: With immunoSEQ giving junction-only sequences and no quality scores, filtering differed. Method: immunoSEQ multiplex PCR; TCRdb's copy keeps in-frame clones and lacks some. V, J and clone size were drawn from that table, and D and trimming were deduced from the DNA. The sample has some 350,000 clones, approximately 79% seen once. Concerning this clone itself: Its antigen is as yet unknown.

Sample: memory CD4+ T cells sorted from blood. As for subset: CD45RA-negative fraction. The TCR comes from a man aged 30-40 years in good health. The genes are TRBV18 and TRBJ1-5, with a possible D match to TRBD1 (5 bases). CDR3 coding DNA: TGTGCCAGCTCACCATTCGGGGGGGGAGATCAGCCCCAGCATTTT. Translated, it gives CASSPFGGGDQPQHF.